This T cell receptor (beta chain) emerged from a study of human T cells and chemical hapten exposure. Study-wide background: Alopecia areata, totalis or universalis was found in mostly female patients.

TCRdb independently ran MiXCR on the RACE reads; one entry per CDR3 protein. The table lists over 300,000 distinct CDR3 sequences, roughly 5.3% of them singletons. The V gene lost 1 base and the J gene lost 0 bases, with 9 bases spanning the gap. Germline V gene sequence: CDR1 SQVTM, CDR2 ANQGSEA. The CDR3 is 14 residues long. Sample time point: pre-sensitization, week 0. Specified treatment: therapeutic diphenylcyclopropenone sensitization with weekly scalp DPC. This sequence joins TRBV29-1 and TRBJ2-5; perhaps TRBD1 as D (5 bases). Sequences were derived from whole blood, sampled in connection with sensitization to the hapten diphenylcyclopropenone (DPC). This receptor was taken from a woman in her 50s with alopecia areata. Some clones in this sample may be carry-over from other donors' samples. The CDR3 spells CSVEVDTYQETQYF. For the CDR3, the DNA is TGCAGCGTTGAAGTGGACACTTACCAAGAGACCCAGTACTTC. The whole variable domain, filled in from reference TRBV29-1 and TRBJ2-5, reads SAVISQKPSRDICQRGTSLTIQCQVDSQVTMMFWYRQQPGQSLTLIATANQGSEATYESGFVIDKFPISRPNLTFSTLTVSNMSPEDSSIYLCSVEVDTYQETQYFGPGTRLLVL.